This passage covers 7 T cell receptor beta chains from one sample sequenced in a study of CD8 T cells in ankylosing spondylitis. TCRdb re-called the 5' RACE reads through MiXCR, storing one row per CDR3 protein. The sample includes some 120,000 distinct CDR3 sequences, roughly an eighth of them seen just once. The sequenced sample consisted of blood, either unsorted or a sorted T cell fraction (not recorded which). Every receptor here comes from a female donor with ankylosing spondylitis or in good health (not recorded which).

V gene TRBV20-1 combines with J gene TRBJ1-2; tentatively, D is TRBD1 (5 bases). Looked up from germline, CDR1 is DFQATT and CDR2 is SNEGSKA (reference sequence). V gave up 3 bases and J gave up 8 bases, with 19 bases separating them. The CDR3 is 14 residues long. For the CDR3, the DNA is TGCAGTGCTAGCTTAGGGGAGTCGGGTTGGGGCTACACCTTC. Encoded protein: CSASLGESGWGYTF.

J is TRBJ2-5 and V is TRBV28, with 8 bases fitting TRBD1. This CDR3 has 16 residues. V was pared by 1 base and J by 1 base, with 5 bases of the junction left unmatched. The germline V gene encodes CDR1 MDHEN and CDR2 SYDVKM. This chain's CDR3 is CASSLSTGGSQETQYF. The CDR3 region has the DNA TGTGCCAGCAGTTTATCTACAGGGGGGAGCCAAGAGACCCAGTACTTC. Filled out from reference TRBV28 and TRBJ2-5, the complete variable domain reads DVKVTQSSRYLVKRTGEKVFLECVQDMDHENMFWYRQDPGLGLRLIYFSYDVKMKEKGDIPEGYSVSREKKERFSLILESASTNQTSMYLCASSLSTGGSQETQYFGPGTRLLVL.

This clonotype was seen at least ten times. The CDR3 bases are TGCGCCAGCAGCGGCTCTCCGGGACTAACGAACACCGGGGAGCTGTTTTTT. Its translation: CASSGSPGLTNTGELFF. The chain employs TRBV5-1 and TRBJ2-2; TRBD2 matches 7 bases. Trimming cost V 4 bases and J 0 bases; bases outside gene matches: 9. CDR3 length: 17 amino acids. Germline assignment: CDR1 SGHRS and CDR2 YFSETQ.

There are many counts of this clonotype. The rearrangement uses TRBV20-1 and TRBJ2-1; 11 positions agree with TRBD2. V lost 6 bases and J lost 2; bases outside the gene matches: 6. Germline assignment: CDR1 DFQATT and CDR2 SNEGSKA (reference sequence). The CDR3 is 15 residues long. The CDR3 coding sequence is TGCAGTGCAACCGGGACTAGCGGAGCCTACAATGAGCAGTTCTTC. It translates to CSATGTSGAYNEQFF.

This clonotype has a handful of counts. The V gene is TRBV20-1, the J gene TRBJ1-4, with TRBD1 matching 8 bases. This CDR3 is built from 14 residues. Germline V lookup: CDR1 DFQATT, CDR2 SNEGSKA (reference sequence). The junction had 9 bases not matched to a gene; V was cut back by 4 bases and J by 8 bases. CDR3 in DNA: TGCAGTGCTATAACCGGGACAGGCGGCGAAAAACTGTTTTTT. Its translation is CSAITGTGGEKLFF.

This clonotype was counted many times. The CDR3 nucleotides read TGTGCCAGCCAACAGAGCTCCTACAATGAGCAGTTCTTC. This encodes CASQQSSYNEQFF. The V gene is TRBV9, the J gene TRBJ2-1; D is ambiguous. Germline CDR1 SGDLS, CDR2 YYNGEE. The length of the CDR3 is 13 residues. V was cut by 7 bases and J by 0 bases, with 8 bases left in between.

Ten or more counts support this clonotype. The rearrangement links TRBV10-2 to TRBJ2-7; 8 bases align to TRBD1. V dropped 2 bases and J dropped 2; count of bases not matched to a gene: 2. Germline CDR1 is WSHSY and CDR2 is SAAADI. This CDR3 region has 14 residues. DNA of the CDR3: TGCGCCAGCAGTGAGGGACAGGGAGCCTACGAGCAGTACTTC. This translates into CASSEGQGAYEQYF.